This TCR beta chain was sequenced for a study of cytomegalovirus exposure and HLA in healthy donors. General study findings and limits: Later work found most CMV-associated TCR beta chains apparently HLA-restricted. Associated with cytomegalovirus, according to the listing, were 150 to 200 TCR beta chains.

Comment on this clone: Antigen unknown.

In germline, CDR1 is SGHTA, CDR2 FQGNSA. Germline trimming cut 6 bases from V and 10 bases from J; bases unmatched to any gene: 17. CDR3 length: 16 amino acids. Both 60 Vbeta primers and 13 Jbeta primers went into the PCR. Authors' data handling: Per a later analysis, the number of unique TCR beta chains was some 82 million, of which about 10 million were shared. Sequencing was performed with immunoSEQ multiplex PCR; in TCRdb, only in-frame clones are kept and a portion is missing. The V and J calls and the clone size are those of that table, but D and trimming were determined from the DNA. This table has tens of thousands of clones, roughly 80% appearing once.

The sequence derives from a woman between 40 and 55 years old in good health and CMV-seropositive. Specimen: PBMCs. The J gene is TRBJ1-5, the V gene TRBV7-2, with TRBD1 identical over 8 bases. The CDR3 DNA follows: TGTGCCAGCAGTCCGAGATCCGGGACAGGACACAACCCCCAGCATTTT. It specifies CASSPRSGTGHNPQHF.